Listed below are T cell receptor beta chains from one sample, sequenced in a study of blood T cell repertoires in COVID-19. Assay used: immunoSEQ multiplex PCR; TCRdb lists only in-frame clones, some missing. This sample yields about 310,000 clones, of which around 87% are seen a single time; 1% belongs to the top ten. The sample was peripheral blood. These receptors were collected from a man aged 50-60 years with active or convalescent COVID-19. Each CDR3 is given with its conserved first and last residue. The order of the fields is J gene, clone size, V gene, D gene, CDR3 length, CDR3 protein, CDR3 DNA. The D gene is left open where the match is weak. Size values are once, few and many counts, or a class for expanded clones, and some rows have none.

>TRBJ2-5|.|TRBV10-3|TRBD1|15
CAIRKTGAVRETQYF
TGTGCCATCAGAAAGACAGGGGCGGTGAGAGAGACCCAGTACTTC
>TRBJ2-3|.|TRBV21-1|.|16
CASSKEKARRGDTQYF
TGTGCCAGCAGCAAAGAAAAGGCTAGGAGAGGCGATACGCAGTATTTT
>TRBJ1-2|.|TRBV5-4|.|14
CASSLEGVLSGYTF
TGTGCCAGCAGCTTGGAAGGGGTCCTTAGTGGCTACACCTTC
>TRBJ2-7|.|TRBV27|TRBD1|14
CASSPQGKGYEQYF
TGTGCCAGCAGTCCACAGGGGAAAGGCTACGAGCAGTACTTC
>TRBJ1-2|.|TRBV30|.|13
CAWSKSGAHGYTF
TGTGCCTGGAGTAAATCAGGGGCTCATGGCTACACCTTC
>TRBJ2-1|.|TRBV2|.|17
CASRDHARAEGSNEQFF
TGTGCCAGCAGGGACCATGCGAGGGCGGAGGGGTCCAATGAGCAGTTCTTC
>TRBJ1-1|once|TRBV28|.|15
CASSLGYRASTEAFF
TGTGCCAGCAGTTTGGGGTACAGGGCGAGCACTGAAGCTTTCTTT
>TRBJ2-1|.|TRBV7-3|TRBD1|15
CASSSSGGGYNEQFF
TGTGCCAGCAGCTCGTCAGGGGGCGGATACAATGAGCAGTTCTTC
>TRBJ1-5|.|TRBV3-1/TRBV3-2|.|15
CASSRTDTSNQPQHF
TGTGCCAGCAGTCGGACAGATACTAGCAATCAGCCCCAGCATTTT
>TRBJ1-3|few|TRBV7-2|TRBD1|15
CASSPDRASGNTIYF
TGTGCCAGCAGCCCGGACAGGGCCTCTGGAAACACCATATATTTT
>TRBJ2-2|.|TRBV7-9|.|14
CASSLAGGPRELFF
TGTGCCAGCAGCTTAGCGGGGGGGCCCCGGGAGCTGTTTTTT
>TRBJ2-1|.|TRBV2|.|14
CASRGAALYNEQFF
TGTGCCAGCAGGGGAGCGGCCCTCTACAATGAGCAGTTCTTC
>TRBJ2-5|.|TRBV5-5|.|16
CASSSHGQPLQETQYF
TGTGCCAGCAGCTCTCACGGACAGCCGTTACAAGAGACCCAGTACTTC
>TRBJ1-1|.|TRBV7-6|.|15
CASKGGPLGDTEAFF
TGTGCCAGCAAGGGGGGGCCCCTTGGGGACACTGAAGCTTTCTTT
>TRBJ1-5|.|TRBV6-5|.|15
CASSLPGGSNQPQHF
TGTGCCAGCAGCCTCCCGGGGGGCAGCAATCAGCCCCAGCATTTT
>TRBJ1-2|few|TRBV6-2/TRBV6-3|TRBD1|12
CASSDRGDGYTF
TGTGCCAGCAGTGACAGGGGAGATGGCTACACCTTC
>TRBJ1-2|.|TRBV10-3|TRBD1|14
CAISDWTGDYGYTF
TGTGCCATCAGTGACTGGACAGGGGATTATGGCTACACCTTC
>TRBJ2-7|few|TRBV11-2|.|15
CASSLPAGSSYEQYF
TGTGCCAGCAGCCTCCCTGCGGGAAGCTCCTACGAGCAGTACTTC
>TRBJ1-4|.|TRBV6-2/TRBV6-3|TRBD1|15
CASSFLTGGDEKLFF
TGTGCCAGCAGTTTTCTAACAGGGGGCGATGAAAAACTGTTTTTT
>TRBJ2-3|.|TRBV20-1|.|14
CSASLSVEADTQYF
TGCAGTGCTAGTTTAAGTGTCGAGGCAGATACGCAGTATTTT
>TRBJ2-1|.|TRBV7-2|TRBD2|17
CASSLASGGFTYNEQFF
TGTGCCAGCAGCTTAGCTAGCGGGGGGTTTACCTACAATGAGCAGTTCTTC
>TRBJ2-7|.|TRBV7-8|.|12
CASGGKIYEQYF
TGTGCCAGCGGGGGGAAGATCTACGAGCAGTACTTC
>TRBJ2-7|.|TRBV2|TRBD2|15
CASSRSSGGPYEQYF
TGTGCCAGCAGCAGATCTAGCGGGGGTCCCTACGAGCAGTACTTC
>TRBJ1-1|.|TRBV19|TRBD1|14
CASSLQGAGTEAFF
TGTGCCAGTAGCCTACAGGGGGCGGGCACTGAAGCTTTCTTT
>TRBJ2-3|.|TRBV6-5|.|13
CAGGEGVPERQYF
TGTGCCGGGGGGGAGGGGGTTCCGGAGCGACAGTATTTT
>TRBJ1-6|.|TRBV7-6|.|15
CASSLATGAHSPLHF
TGTGCCAGCAGCTTAGCGACGGGAGCGCATTCACCCCTCCACTTT
>TRBJ2-3|.|TRBV19|TRBD2|13
CATLGLAADTQYF
TGTGCCACCCTAGGACTAGCGGCAGATACGCAGTATTTT
>TRBJ1-5|.|TRBV30|TRBD1|12
CAWSATGMAQHF
TGTGCCTGGAGTGCGACAGGGATGGCCCAGCATTTT
>TRBJ1-1|.|TRBV10-3|.|13
CAISEGSYTEAFF
TGTGCCATCAGTGAGGGCAGTTACACTGAAGCTTTCTTT
>TRBJ1-5|once|TRBV5-5|.|15
CASSLAPGVYQPQHF
TGTGCCAGCAGCTTGGCCCCAGGGGTATATCAGCCCCAGCATTTT
>TRBJ1-5|few|TRBV30|TRBD1|13
CAWSRTGGQPQHF
TGTGCCTGGAGTAGGACAGGCGGACAGCCCCAGCATTTT
>TRBJ1-2|.|TRBV6-5|TRBD1|16
CASSYSTGSANYGYTF
TGTGCCAGCAGTTACTCGACAGGGTCAGCTAACTATGGCTACACCTTC
>TRBJ1-2|.|TRBV28|.|13
CASSLSGMGGYTF
TGTGCCAGCAGTTTATCAGGGATGGGTGGCTACACCTTC
>TRBJ1-1|.|TRBV13|TRBD1|16
CASSPHWTGQDTEAFF
TGTGCCAGCAGCCCTCATTGGACAGGGCAGGACACTGAAGCTTTCTTT
>TRBJ1-2|.|TRBV10-3|TRBD1|14
CAISEGTGNYGYTF
TGTGCCATCAGTGAAGGGACAGGGAACTATGGCTACACCTTC
>TRBJ1-6|.|TRBV18|.|16
CASSPPGSSYNSPLHF
TGTGCCAGCTCACCACCGGGGAGCTCCTATAATTCACCCCTCCACTTT
>TRBJ1-1|.|TRBV6-5|.|16
CASSYSGVGMITEAFF
TGTGCCAGCAGTTACTCGGGAGTTGGGATGATCACTGAAGCTTTCTTT
>TRBJ1-1|.|TRBV2|.|13
CASRKGEGTEAFF
TGTGCCAGCAGGAAAGGGGAGGGCACTGAAGCTTTCTTT
>TRBJ1-6|.|TRBV5-1|TRBD1|14
CASSIGTANSPLHF
TGCGCCAGCAGCATAGGGACAGCCAATTCACCCCTCCACTTT
>TRBJ2-1|.|TRBV5-1|TRBD2|15
CASSGTSGISNEQFF
TGCGCCAGCAGCGGGACTAGCGGGATATCAAATGAGCAGTTCTTC
>TRBJ1-6|.|TRBV21-1|.|14
CASIGQPLNSPLHF
TGTGCCAGCATAGGACAGCCTCTAAATTCACCCCTCCACTTT
>TRBJ2-5|.|TRBV28|.|13
CASSNSGLETQYF
TGTGCCAGCTCGAATTCAGGTTTAGAGACCCAGTACTTC